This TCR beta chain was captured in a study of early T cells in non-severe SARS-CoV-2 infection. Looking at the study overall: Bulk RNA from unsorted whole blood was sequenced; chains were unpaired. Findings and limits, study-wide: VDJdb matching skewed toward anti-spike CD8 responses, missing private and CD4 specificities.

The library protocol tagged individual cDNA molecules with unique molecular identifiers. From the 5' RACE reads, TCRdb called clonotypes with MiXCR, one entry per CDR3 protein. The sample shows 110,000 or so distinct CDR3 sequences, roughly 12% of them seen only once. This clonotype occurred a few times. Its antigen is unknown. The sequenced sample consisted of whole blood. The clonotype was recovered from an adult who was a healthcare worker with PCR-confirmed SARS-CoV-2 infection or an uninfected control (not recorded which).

In DNA form, the CDR3 reads TGTGCCAGTAGTATAAGGGGGGGCGCCGGGGAGCTGTTTTTT. As protein: CASSIRGGAGELFF. V and J are TRBV19 and TRBJ2-2; D might be TRBD2 (7 bases). This CDR3 region has 14 residues. V lost 2 bases to trimming and J lost 6 bases, with 10 bases between them. The germline gives CDR1 LNHDA, CDR2 SQIVND (reference sequence).